Presented here are 7 T cell receptor beta chains from one specimen sequenced in a study of T cells after yellow fever vaccination. TCRdb processed the 5' RACE reads anew with MiXCR; each CDR3 protein has one entry. The data contain about 220,000 distinct CDR3 sequences, about 3% of them seen just once; the ten biggest clones take up around 3.2%. The specimen was CD4+ T cells sorted from PBMCs, collected 10 days after the yellow fever booster vaccination. The source is a man between 18 and 35 years old who received the YFV17D yellow fever vaccine.

The rearrangement joins TRBV4-3 to TRBJ2-7; D may be TRBD1 (5 bases). V was clipped by 1 base and J by 5 bases, with 9 bases between them. Looked up from germline, CDR1 is LGHNA and CDR2 is YSLEER. The CDR3 has 13 amino acids. Here the CDR3 reads CASSQAWGDEQYF. The CDR3 bases are TGCGCCAGCAGCCAAGCCTGGGGCGACGAGCAGTACTTC.

This clonotype occurred a few times. The rearrangement joins TRBV6-2 or TRBV6-3 to TRBJ1-2; 7 bases are a match to TRBD1. The CDR3 contains 14 residues. The germline CDR1 and CDR2 sequences are MNHEY and SVGEGT. Trimming at V came to 3 bases and at J to 4 bases, leaving 5 bases not matched to a gene. In DNA form, the CDR3 reads TGTGCCAGCAGTTATGCTGGGACAGCCTATGGCTACACCTTC. As protein: CASSYAGTAYGYTF.

The chain links TRBV28 to TRBJ1-5; 9 nucleotides match TRBD1. The CDR3 is 16 amino acids. J lost 6 bases, V lost 6 bases, and 12 bases had no gene match. CDR1 and CDR2 from the germline V gene are MDHEN and SYDVKM. CDR3 sequence reads: CASSPSGTGRGQPQHF. The CDR3 DNA reads TGTGCCAGCAGCCCCTCCGGGACAGGGAGAGGTCAGCCCCAGCATTTT.

The V call is TRBV24-1, the J call TRBJ2-1; possible D gene TRBD2, 6 bases. Trimming took 3 bases from V and 7 from J, leaving 15 bases between them. The length of the CDR3 is 15 residues. Germline loops: CDR1 KGHDR, CDR2 SFDVKD. CDR3 nucleotide sequence: TGTGCCACCAGTGATGCTACTCCAGGGAGGAATGAGCAGTTCTTC. This codes for CATSDATPGRNEQFF.

This clonotype has more than one count but fewer than ten. V usage is TRBV12-3 or TRBV12-4 and J usage is TRBJ2-5; no definite D call. The CDR3 is 11 amino acids. The V and J ends lost 8 bases and 4 bases respectively, with 8 bases between them. CDR3 residues: CASGLGETQYF. CDR3 nucleotide sequence: TGTGCCAGCGGCCTAGGAGAGACCCAGTACTTC.

In its sample, this clonotype was seen many times. The gene calls are TRBV12-3 or TRBV12-4 and TRBJ2-3, with 8 bases fitting TRBD1. Trimming took 6 bases from V and 6 from J; bases not matched to a gene: 8. The CDR3 sequence is 14 residues long. DNA for the CDR3: TGTGCCAGCAGCCTAATGACAGGGGCCGATACGCAGTATTTT. The encoded protein is CASSLMTGADTQYF.

This clonotype was detected ten times or more. This chain links TRBV7-2 with TRBJ2-3; D is ambiguous. CDR1 is SGHTA and CDR2 is FQGNSA in the germline V gene. The CDR3 spans 14 residues. Trimming took 3 bases from V and 0 from J, leaving 7 bases between them. The CDR3 sequence: CASSFAESTDTQYF. In DNA, the CDR3 is TGTGCCAGCAGCTTCGCGGAGAGCACAGATACGCAGTATTTT.